What follows are 9 T cell receptor beta chains derived from one specimen sequenced in a study of regulatory T cells in long-lasting Graves disease. Time point of the sample: newly diagnosed GD, antithyroid drugs for less than 3 months. Isolated PBMC RNA provided the starting material for the TCR library. According to the study, TCR beta libraries were built with iRepertoire HTBI primers and CDR3-region Arm-PCR. TCRdb ran MiXCR on the multiplex PCR reads and lists one entry per CDR3 protein. The table has a few hundred thousand distinct CDR3 sequences, 12% seen once; the top ten hold under 20%. These data were likewise used in another study, on T cells in Graves' hyperthyroidism and ophthalmopathy.

The sequenced sample was peripheral blood mononuclear cells (PBMCs), obtained at new diagnosis, from a patient treated with antithyroid drugs. Receptors were obtained from a woman in her late teens or twenties with Graves disease.

Ten or more counts support this clonotype. The chain has TRBV28 and TRBJ2-7, with 10 bases fitting TRBD2. The germline CDR1 and CDR2 sequences are MDHEN and SYDVKM. Trimming cost V 7 bases and J 7 bases; bases outside gene matches: 4. The CDR3 contains 12 residues. The CDR3 spells CASTEGLAEQYF. CDR3 in DNA: TGTGCCAGCACGGAGGGACTAGCGGAGCAGTACTTC.

This clonotype was seen repeatedly, ten times or more. The rearrangement joins TRBV10-1 to TRBJ1-1; 7 nucleotides agree with TRBD1. The CDR3 sequence is 15 residues long. In germline, CDR1 is WNHNN, CDR2 SYGVQD (reference sequence). Trimming at V came to 3 bases and at J to 1 base, leaving 5 bases not matched to a gene. The CDR3 here is CASSDSGTANTEAFF. The DNA for the CDR3 is TGCGCCAGCAGTGATTCTGGGACAGCGAACACTGAAGCTTTCTTT.

This clonotype was seen ten or more times. The chain joins TRBV5-1 to TRBJ2-1; D gene ambiguous. Trimming shortened V by 4 bases and J by 4 bases, and 15 bases separated the two germline ends. CDR3 size: 15 residues. The germline V gene encodes CDR1 SGHRS and CDR2 YFSETQ. CDR3 amino acids: CASSQRVSGYNEQFF. Here the CDR3 DNA reads TGCGCCAGCAGCCAGAGAGTTTCTGGGTACAATGAGCAGTTCTTC. Looking up the rest from reference TRBV5-1 and TRBJ2-1 gives the full variable domain: KAGVTQTPRYLIKTRGQQVTLSCSPISGHRSVSWYQQTPGQGLQFLFEYFSETQRNKGNFPGRFSGRQFSNSRSEMNVSTLELGDSALYLCASSQRVSGYNEQFFGPGTRLTVL.

This clonotype was seen ten or more times. J is TRBJ2-7 and V is TRBV7-2; a weak D match, TRBD1 (6 bases). CDR1 SGHTA and CDR2 FQGNSA come from the germline V gene. With 1 base removed from V and 6 bases from J, the gap between germline ends came to 13 bases. This CDR3 region has 14 residues. CDR3 nucleotide sequence: TGTGCCAGCAGCTTAGGAGGGAAAGGGGGCGAGCAGTACTTC. Encoded protein: CASSLGGKGGEQYF.

This clonotype occurred many times. CDR3 loop: CASSLGGPRKEKLFF. The DNA of the CDR3 is TGTGCCAGCAGCTTAGGGGGGCCACGCAAAGAAAAACTGTTTTTT. V gene TRBV7-2 combines with J gene TRBJ1-4, with D perhaps TRBD1 (6 bases). Trimming took off 1 base at V and 8 bases at J, with 14 bases between the two ends. CDR3 length: 15 amino acids. The germline V gene has CDR1 SGHTA and CDR2 FQGNSA.

The genes are TRBV5-6 and TRBJ1-2; TRBD1 is a possible D gene (5 bases). V gave up 3 bases and J gave up 4 bases, with 16 bases separating them. Germline V gives CDR1 SGHDT, CDR2 YYEEEE. The CDR3 length is 15 residues. The CDR3 DNA sequence: TGTGCCAGCAGCTGGGGGACCGGAGACGCCTATGGCTACACCTTC. It encodes CASSWGTGDAYGYTF.

Ten or more counts support this clonotype. The chain recombines TRBV3-1 with TRBJ2-1; D is unclear. The J call may be in error: the DNA end matches TRBJ2-5 better. There are 13 residues in the CDR3. Germline CDR1 reads LGHDT; CDR2 reads YNNKEL (reference sequence). The CDR3 DNA is TGTGCCAGCAGGAGTGCAAGCCAAGAGACCCAGTACTTC. Translating gives CASRSASQETQYF.

In its sample, this clonotype was seen a few times. The genes are TRBV6-2 or TRBV6-3 and TRBJ2-4; no reliable D call. The germline CDR1 and CDR2 sequences are MNHEY and SVGEGT. The ends were cut back, 2 bases at V and 0 bases at J, with 8 bases in the middle. This CDR3 is built from 15 residues. CDR3 sequence (DNA): TGTGCCAGCAGTTACATTGGGCTAGCCAAAAACATTCAGTACTTC. This encodes CASSYIGLAKNIQYF.

The chain employs TRBV20-1 and TRBJ2-2; D is perhaps TRBD2 (6 bases). The V gene lost 6 bases and the J gene lost 0 bases, with 11 bases spanning the gap. CDR1 DFQATT and CDR2 SNEGSKA come from the germline V gene (reference sequence). The CDR3 runs 14 residues. Here the CDR3 reads CSAGEAANTGELFF. The CDR3 bases are TGCAGTGCCGGGGAGGCAGCGAACACCGGGGAGCTGTTTTTT.